The 8 T cell receptor beta chains below all came from one sample that was sequenced in a study of T cells in women clearing cervical HPV infection (dated by TCRdb to the late 2010s). To prepare the library, the immunoSEQ multiplex PCR assay was applied. What TCRdb holds here is the immuneACCESS table cut down to in-frame rearrangements. Part of the clones is not present; checked against another copy, under half of the missing clones reflect an unresolved V gene, and the others are unexplained. For this sample, the table gives around 35,000 clones. The ten largest clones capture about 3.9% of the sample. Material for sequencing was blood buffy coat. The receptors shown here come from a woman between 18 and 69 years old with a cervical HPV16 infection that either progressed to CIN3+ or cleared (not recorded which).

With regard to this clone: From the germline J gene comes the end of the CDR3, since the read stops 3 residues before it. This chain uses TRBV6-1 with TRBJ2-3; the match to TRBD2 covers 11 bases. The germline V gene has CDR1 MNHNS and CDR2 SASEGT. The CDR3 consists of 15 residues. V lost 2 bases and J lost 4; bases outside the gene matches: 2. The sequenced part of the CDR3 DNA is TGTGCCAGCAGTGAATTAGCGGGGGGGCCAGATACG. Residues: CASSELAGGPDT. The whole CDR3 protein reads CASSELAGGPDTQYF.

About this clone itself: The CDR3 extends 3 residues past the end of the read, so its final part is completed from the germline J gene. J is TRBJ1-1 and V is TRBV29-1; D is perhaps TRBD1 (6 bases). The CDR3 spans 12 residues. Germline values: CDR1 SQVTM, CDR2 ANQGSEA. Trimming removed 5 bases from V and 0 bases from J, with 7 bases in between. The chain's CDR3 is CSVYRVNTEAFF. The part of the CDR3 DNA that was read is TGCAGCGTTTACAGGGTGAACACTGAA.

Notes on this clone: Read coverage stops 3 residues before the CDR3 terminus; the germline J gene supplies the remainder. This sequence joins TRBV5-5 and TRBJ2-2; the D gene is possibly TRBD1 (5 bases). This CDR3 is built from 14 residues. Germline V gives CDR1 SGHKS, CDR2 YYEKEE (reference sequence). The DNA read from the CDR3 is TGTGCCAGCAGCCGAAACTCTGGGGCCAACGTG. As protein: CASSRNSGANV. The full CDR3 protein reads CASSRNSGANVLFF.

About this clone: The sequence runs out 3 residues before the end of the CDR3; the remainder is reconstructed from the germline J gene. The chain recombines TRBV28 with TRBJ2-7; 7 positions agree with TRBD1. V was pared by 7 bases and J by 0 bases, with 9 bases of the junction left unmatched. Germline V gene sequence: CDR1 MDHEN, CDR2 SYDVKM. CDR3 length: 15 amino acids. Here the CDR3 reads CASTRGHESSYEQYF. CDR3 DNA, as far as it was read: TGTGCCAGCACGAGGGGGCACGAGAGCTCCTACGAG.

Note on this clone: From the germline J gene comes the end of the CDR3, since the read stops 3 residues before it. The chain recombines TRBV12-3 or TRBV12-4 with TRBJ1-3, with D perhaps matching TRBD1 (6 bases). The CDR3 spans 17 residues. The V end lost 3 bases, the J end lost 2 bases, and 17 bases lay between the germline ends. The sequenced part of the CDR3 DNA is TGTGCCAGCAGTTTTCCCGAGAGAGGACAGCCTGGAAACACC. Its protein is CASSFPERGQPGNT. The entire CDR3 protein reads CASSFPERGQPGNTIYF.

Notes on this clone: The sequenced fragment ends 3 residues before the CDR3 boundary, so the rest is inferred from the germline J gene. V gene TRBV24-1 combines with J gene TRBJ2-2, with 13 bases fitting TRBD2. The CDR3 extends over 15 amino acids. Germline V gene data show CDR1 as KGHDR and CDR2 as SFDVKD. Trimming cost V 6 bases and J 3 bases; bases outside gene matches: 0. The sequenced part of the CDR3 DNA is TGTGCCACCAGTACTAGCGGGAGGGACACCGGGGAG. It is translated as CATSTSGRDTGE. In full, the CDR3 reads CATSTSGRDTGELFF.

Comment on this clone: Read coverage stops 3 residues before the CDR3 terminus; the germline J gene supplies the remainder. The gene calls are TRBV5-4 and TRBJ1-2, with TRBD1 as a possible D gene (5 bases). Germline CDR1 SGHNT, CDR2 YYREEE (reference sequence). Between the trimmed V and J ends, which lost 2 bases and 0 bases, there was a span of 11 bases. CDR3 length equals 15 residues. The sequenced CDR3 bases are TGTGCCAGCAGCTTCCGACAGCCAGCTAACTATGGC. It yields the protein CASSFRQPANYG. The CDR3 in full is CASSFRQPANYGYTF.

About this clone itself: Read data end 3 residues before the CDR3 end; the end is taken from the germline J gene. The chain has TRBV30 and TRBJ1-6, with 8 bases that match TRBD1. Germline V gene sequence: CDR1 GTSNPN, CDR2 SVGIG (reference sequence). The CDR3 is made up of 16 amino acids. The V segment lost 1 base and the J segment 6 bases; nucleotides outside the gene matches: 8. CDR3 protein: CAWSAARTGTNSPLHF. CDR3 bases read: TGTGCCTGGAGTGCCGCCCGGACAGGGACTAATTCACCC.